Shown below are 22 T cell receptor beta chains from a single sample sequenced in a study of T-cell reconstitution after alpha-beta-depleted transplantation in children. This sample's TCRbeta library carried unique molecular identifier barcodes. One entry per CDR3 protein results from TCRdb running MiXCR on the PCR reads. The table lists approximately 230,000 distinct CDR3 sequences, roughly a quarter of them singletons. Sequences were derived from PBMCs, mostly from graft donor cells, sampled 360 days after TCRalphabeta/CD19-depleted stem cell transplant. All receptors derive from a female patient aged 2-15 years who had a stem cell transplant for congenital amegakaryocytic thrombocytopenia, so the T cells may come from the graft donor.

CDR3 coding DNA: TGTGCCAGCAGTTTATTTGCGGAAAGCACAGATACGCAGTATTTT. Translating gives CASSLFAESTDTQYF. The V and J genes are TRBV12-3 or TRBV12-4 and TRBJ2-3; D remains unclear. The CDR3 is made up of 15 amino acids. Trimming removed 2 bases at V and 0 bases at J, with 9 bases between.

This clonotype appeared a few times. The chain combines TRBV7-7 with TRBJ2-1, with a weak D call TRBD2 (6 bases). The CDR3 totals 13 residues. The V gene's germline CDR1 is SSHAT and CDR2 FNYEAQ (reference sequence). V lost 1 base to trimming and J lost 9 bases, with 10 bases between them. The CDR3 loop reads CASSLGEDGEQFF. The CDR3 DNA sequence: TGTGCCAGCAGCTTAGGGGAGGACGGTGAGCAGTTCTTC.

This chain connects TRBV4-3 to TRBJ2-3; no definite D call. The germline gives CDR1 LGHNA, CDR2 YSLEER. The CDR3 runs 17 residues. V was cut by 4 bases and J by 5 bases, with 22 bases left in between. CDR3 coding DNA: TGCGCCAGCAGCCGCCCGGACCCCCACCTTCGGAGAGATACGCAGTATTTT. Its protein product is CASSRPDPHLRRDTQYF.

This clonotype occurred many times. The genes are TRBV12-3 or TRBV12-4 and TRBJ2-3, with 12 positions matching TRBD2. With 3 bases clipped from V and 4 bases from J, the junction kept 11 bases outside the gene matches. The CDR3 has 18 amino acids. CDR3 sequence (DNA): TGTGCCAGCAGTTTCCTAGCGGGGGGGCCGGCCCAATCAGATACGCAGTATTTT. It is translated as CASSFLAGGPAQSDTQYF.

J is TRBJ2-2 and V is TRBV12-3 or TRBV12-4, with D perhaps matching TRBD1 (6 bases). V gave up 5 bases and J gave up 9 bases, with 16 bases separating them. This CDR3 has 14 residues. The CDR3: CASSKGVDGRELFF. The CDR3 DNA reads as TGTGCCAGCAGTAAGGGGGTGGATGGCCGGGAGCTGTTTTTT.

This clonotype was picked up a small number of times. V and J are TRBV6-1 and TRBJ2-5; D not certain. The V end lost 7 bases, the J end lost 3 bases, and 12 bases lay between the germline ends. The CDR3 has 13 residues. CDR1 MNHNS and CDR2 SASEGT come from the germline V gene. This chain's CDR3 is CASTRSGEETQYF. The CDR3 DNA is TGTGCCAGCACCCGGAGTGGGGAAGAGACCCAGTACTTC.

This clonotype was recorded many times. The chain joins TRBV12-3 or TRBV12-4 to TRBJ1-1; D unresolved. Trimming stripped 2 bases from V and 5 bases from J, with 12 bases between. This CDR3 comprises 14 residues. CDR3 sequence reads: CASSLLLWQTEAFF. CDR3 in DNA: TGTGCCAGCAGTTTACTCCTTTGGCAGACTGAAGCTTTCTTT.

As DNA, the CDR3 is TGTGCTAGTGGTTTCGGCGGCCGCGATACGCAGTATTTT. This codes for CASGFGGRDTQYF. This chain joins TRBV12-5 and TRBJ2-3, with D unclear. V was trimmed by 3 bases and J by 6 bases, leaving 10 bases between them. CDR3 length equals 13 residues. Germline V gene sequence: CDR1 LGHNT, CDR2 FRNRAP.

This sequence joins TRBV11-2 and TRBJ2-4; 7 bases align to TRBD1. The CDR3 extends over 14 amino acids. The germline CDR1 and CDR2 sequences are SGHAT and FQNNGV. Trimming cost V 2 bases and J 6 bases; bases outside gene matches: 4. CDR3 region: CASSLRDRINIQYF. The CDR3 coding sequence is TGTGCCAGCAGCTTACGGGACAGAATAAACATTCAGTACTTC. Variable domain in full (rest from reference TRBV11-2 and TRBJ2-4): EAGVAQSPRYKIIEKRQSVAFWCNPISGHATLYWYQQILGQGPKLLIQFQNNGVVDDSQLPKDRFSAERLKGVDSTLKIQPAKLEDSAVYLCASSLRDRINIQYFGAGTRLSVL.

The gene calls are TRBV5-6 and TRBJ2-5; D tentatively fits TRBD1 or TRBD2 (6 bases each). Trimming took off 4 bases at V and 5 bases at J, with 15 bases between the two ends. This CDR3 is built from 14 residues. Germline CDR1 and CDR2: SGHDT and YYEEEE. In DNA, the CDR3 is TGTGCCAGCAGCGTTTACAGGGCGGGGGAGACCCAGTACTTC. It is translated as CASSVYRAGETQYF. Drawing the rest from reference TRBV5-6 and TRBJ2-5, the complete variable domain is DAGVTQSPTHLIKTRGQQVTLRCSPKSGHDTVSWYQQALGQGPQFIFQYYEEEERQRGNFPDRFSGHQFPNYSSELNVNALLLGDSALYLCASSVYRAGETQYFGPGTRLLVL.

For this clonotype: This could be a read error, since a much larger clone is one nucleotide away. This rearrangement joins TRBV21-1 to TRBJ2-7. TRBV21-1 is deemed a pseudogene. This CDR3 comprises 14 residues. The CDR3 DNA follows: TGTGCCAGTCGTTGCATTCAGATTCTATACGAGCAGTACTTC. It yields the protein CASRCIQILYEQYF.

Worth noting for this clonotype: The missing conserved phenylalanine or tryptophan at the end of this CDR3 makes a read error likely. The rearrangement links TRBV12-3 or TRBV12-4 to TRBJ2-2; 7 bases agree with TRBD1. The length of the CDR3 is 15 residues. The J segment lost 3 bases and the V segment lost 2 bases, leaving 3 bases of the junction unmatched. The CDR3: CASSLFQGDTGELFY. CDR3 nucleotide sequence: TGTGCCAGCAGTTTATTCCAGGGGGACACCGGGGAGCTGTTTTAT.

This clonotype was counted between two and nine times. The chain has TRBV2 and TRBJ2-5; D is possibly TRBD1 or TRBD2 (5 bases each). Trimming took off 3 bases at V and 5 bases at J, with 13 bases between the two ends. The CDR3 covers 14 residues. Germline V gene lookup returns CDR1 SNHLY and CDR2 FYNNEI. CDR3 residues: CASSDASGRETQYF. CDR3 DNA: TGTGCCAGCAGTGATGCGTCGGGGCGTGAGACCCAGTACTTC.

This clonotype was recorded a few times. The chain links TRBV9 to TRBJ1-3; D unresolved. The CDR3 is 16 residues long. The germline gives CDR1 SGDLS, CDR2 YYNGEE. Trimming removed 0 bases from V and 2 bases from J, with 12 bases in between. This chain's CDR3 is CASSVATGSPGNTIYF. In nucleotides, the CDR3 is TGTGCCAGCAGCGTAGCTACGGGGTCCCCTGGAAACACCATATATTTT.

There are a few counts of this clonotype. This chain joins TRBV10-3 and TRBJ1-1; 7 nucleotides align to TRBD1. From germline, CDR1 is ENHRY and CDR2 SYGVKD. The CDR3 spans 15 residues. Trimming cost V 6 bases and J 3 bases; bases outside gene matches: 10. In nucleotides, the CDR3 is TGTGCCATCAGGAACCCGCTCAGGGGGGACACTGAAGCTTTCTTT. Encoded protein: CAIRNPLRGDTEAFF.

The chain joins TRBV5-6 to TRBJ2-3, with a weak D call TRBD2 (6 bases). Germline CDR1 is SGHDT and CDR2 is YYEEEE. The CDR3 has 16 residues. V dropped 3 bases and J dropped 2 bases, with 16 bases sitting between them. DNA for the CDR3: TGTGCCAGCAGCTCCCAGGCGGGGCTCCCCACAGATACGCAGTATTTT. Protein sequence: CASSSQAGLPTDTQYF.

The chain recombines TRBV5-1 with TRBJ1-4; D remains unclear. Trimming left V 4 bases short and J 2 bases short, with 15 bases between. The CDR3 extends over 16 amino acids. The germline gives CDR1 SGHRS, CDR2 YFSETQ. CDR3 region: CASSDKNPGTNEKLFF. CDR3 coding DNA: TGCGCCAGCAGCGATAAGAACCCGGGGACTAATGAAAAACTGTTTTTT.

This clonotype was counted a few times. The rearrangement joins TRBV28 to TRBJ1-5, with D possibly matching TRBD1 (5 bases). The CDR3 runs 15 residues. Germline loops: CDR1 MDHEN, CDR2 SYDVKM. The V and J ends lost 5 bases and 0 bases respectively, with 11 bases between them. CDR3 amino acids: CASSKRGYSNQPQHF. For the CDR3, the DNA is TGTGCCAGCAGTAAGAGGGGATATAGCAATCAGCCCCAGCATTTT.

The gene calls are TRBV6-5 and TRBJ2-1, with 7 bases matching TRBD1. Germline V gives CDR1 MNHEY, CDR2 SVGAGI. After removal of 2 bases from V and 7 bases from J, the junction contained 5 bases not matched to a gene. This CDR3 region has 14 residues. CDR3 DNA: TGTGCCAGCAGTTACGGACAGGTCGGGAATGAGCAGTTCTTC. It translates to CASSYGQVGNEQFF.

This clonotype was recorded at least ten times. The rearrangement links TRBV6-2 or TRBV6-3 to TRBJ2-1; 9 bases are a match to TRBD2. V shed 4 bases, J shed 6 bases, and the junction held 4 bases outside the gene matches. CDR1 is MNHEY and CDR2 is SVGEGT in the germline V gene. The CDR3 extends over 14 amino acids. The CDR3 DNA follows: TGTGCCAGCAGTTCCGGGACTAGCTTCAATGAGCAGTTCTTC. It specifies CASSSGTSFNEQFF.

The table lists this clonotype with many counts. This chain links TRBV12-3 or TRBV12-4 with TRBJ2-7; no firm D call. V was trimmed by 3 bases and J by 6 bases, leaving 12 bases between them. This CDR3 is 13 amino acids long. The CDR3 region has the DNA TGTGCCAGCAGTTTCTCAGGCCACGGCGAGCAGTACTTC. As protein: CASSFSGHGEQYF.

The J gene is TRBJ2-1, the V gene TRBV5-1; 7 nucleotides match TRBD1. With V trimmed by 6 bases and J by 1 base, 10 bases remained unmatched. This CDR3 spans 16 amino acids. CDR1 SGHRS and CDR2 YFSETQ come from the germline V gene. DNA for the CDR3: TGCGCCAGCACCCCGGGACAGTGGGCTTCCTACAATGAGCAGTTCTTC. This sequence encodes CASTPGQWASYNEQFF.